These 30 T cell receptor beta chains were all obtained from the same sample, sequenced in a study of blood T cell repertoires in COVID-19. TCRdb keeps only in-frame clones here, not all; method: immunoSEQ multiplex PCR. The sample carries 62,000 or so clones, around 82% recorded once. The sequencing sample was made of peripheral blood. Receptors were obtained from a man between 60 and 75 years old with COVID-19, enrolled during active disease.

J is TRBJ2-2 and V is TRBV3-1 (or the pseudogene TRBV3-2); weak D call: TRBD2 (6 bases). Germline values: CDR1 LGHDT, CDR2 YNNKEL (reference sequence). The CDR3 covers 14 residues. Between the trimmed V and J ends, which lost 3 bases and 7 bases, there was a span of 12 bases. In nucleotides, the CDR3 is TGTGCCAGCAGCCAGGACTATTCGGGCGGGGAGCTGTTTTTT. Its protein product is CASSQDYSGGELFF.

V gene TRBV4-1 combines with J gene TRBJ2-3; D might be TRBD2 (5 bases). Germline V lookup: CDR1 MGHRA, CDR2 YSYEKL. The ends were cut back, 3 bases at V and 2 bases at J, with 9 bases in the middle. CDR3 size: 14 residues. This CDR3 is CASSHGDYTDTQYF. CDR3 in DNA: TGCGCCAGCAGCCACGGAGACTACACAGATACGCAGTATTTT.

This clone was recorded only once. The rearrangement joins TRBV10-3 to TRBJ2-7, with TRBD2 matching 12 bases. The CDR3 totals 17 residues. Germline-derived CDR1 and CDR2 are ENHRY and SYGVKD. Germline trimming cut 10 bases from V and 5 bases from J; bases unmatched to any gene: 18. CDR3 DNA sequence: TGTGCCACGCAATCGGTCCTCCTAGCGGGAGGGCCAAACGAGCAGTACTTC. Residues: CATQSVLLAGGPNEQYF.

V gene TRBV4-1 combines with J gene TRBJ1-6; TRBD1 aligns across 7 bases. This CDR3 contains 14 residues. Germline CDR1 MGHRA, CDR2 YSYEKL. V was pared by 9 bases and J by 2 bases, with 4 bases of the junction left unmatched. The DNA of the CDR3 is TGCGCCAGTGGACAGGTGACCTATAATTCACCCCTCCACTTT. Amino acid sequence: CASGQVTYNSPLHF.

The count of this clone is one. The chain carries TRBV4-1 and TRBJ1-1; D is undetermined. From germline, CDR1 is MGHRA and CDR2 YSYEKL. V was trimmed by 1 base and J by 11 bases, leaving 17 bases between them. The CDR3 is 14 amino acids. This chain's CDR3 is CASSQAPGLRRAFF. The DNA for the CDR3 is TGCGCCAGCAGCCAAGCCCCCGGTCTCCGCCGCGCTTTCTTT.

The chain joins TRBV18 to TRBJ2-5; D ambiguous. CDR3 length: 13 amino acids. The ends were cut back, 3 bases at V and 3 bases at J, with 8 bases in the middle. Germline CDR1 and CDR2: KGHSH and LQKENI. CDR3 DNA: TGTGCCAGCTCACCGGTGCAGGAAGAGACCCAGTACTTC. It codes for CASSPVQEETQYF.

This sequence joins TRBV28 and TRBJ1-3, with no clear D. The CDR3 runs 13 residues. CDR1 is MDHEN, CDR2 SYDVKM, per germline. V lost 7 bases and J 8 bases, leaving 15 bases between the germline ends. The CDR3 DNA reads TGTGCCAGCACCCGGATTAGCTCCTACACCATATATTTT. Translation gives CASTRISSYTIYF.

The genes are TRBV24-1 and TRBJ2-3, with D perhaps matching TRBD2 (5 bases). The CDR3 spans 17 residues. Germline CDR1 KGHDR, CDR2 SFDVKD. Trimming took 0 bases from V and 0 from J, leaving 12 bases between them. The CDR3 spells CATSDLQRSSSTDTQYF. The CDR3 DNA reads TGTGCCACCAGTGATTTGCAGCGGTCCTCTAGCACAGATACGCAGTATTTT.

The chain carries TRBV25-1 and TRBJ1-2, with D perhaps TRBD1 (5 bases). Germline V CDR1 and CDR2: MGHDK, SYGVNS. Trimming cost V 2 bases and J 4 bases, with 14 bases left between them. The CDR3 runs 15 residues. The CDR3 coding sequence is TGTGCCAGCAGTGAACCAGGGAATGGCCTCTATGGCTACACCTTC. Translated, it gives CASSEPGNGLYGYTF.

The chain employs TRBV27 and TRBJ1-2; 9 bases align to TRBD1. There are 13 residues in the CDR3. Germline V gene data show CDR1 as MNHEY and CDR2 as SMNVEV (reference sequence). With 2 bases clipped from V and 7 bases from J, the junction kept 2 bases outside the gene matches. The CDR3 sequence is CASSLNRGLGYTF. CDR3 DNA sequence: TGTGCCAGCAGTTTAAACAGGGGGCTTGGCTACACCTTC.

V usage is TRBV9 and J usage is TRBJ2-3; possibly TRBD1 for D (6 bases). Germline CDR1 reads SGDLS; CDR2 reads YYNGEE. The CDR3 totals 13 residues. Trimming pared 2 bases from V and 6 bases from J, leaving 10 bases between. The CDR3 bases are TGTGCCAGCAGCGTTAAAGACAGGGATACGCAGTATTTT. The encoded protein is CASSVKDRDTQYF.

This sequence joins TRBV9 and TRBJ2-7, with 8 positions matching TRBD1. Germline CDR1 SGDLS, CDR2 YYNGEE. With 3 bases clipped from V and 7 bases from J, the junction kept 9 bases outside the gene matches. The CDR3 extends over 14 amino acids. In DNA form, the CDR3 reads TGTGCCAGCAGCGATTCGACAGGGGCTCGGGAGCAGTACTTC. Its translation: CASSDSTGAREQYF.

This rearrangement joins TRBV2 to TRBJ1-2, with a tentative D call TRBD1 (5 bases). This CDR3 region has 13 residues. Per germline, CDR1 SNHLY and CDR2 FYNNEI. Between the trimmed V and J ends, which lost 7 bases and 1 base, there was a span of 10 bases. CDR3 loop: CASTPDINYGYTF. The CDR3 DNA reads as TGTGCCAGCACTCCGGACATTAACTATGGCTACACCTTC.

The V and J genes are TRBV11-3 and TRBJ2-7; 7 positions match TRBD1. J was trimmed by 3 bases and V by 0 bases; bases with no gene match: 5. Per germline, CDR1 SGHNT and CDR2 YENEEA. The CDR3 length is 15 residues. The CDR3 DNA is TGTGCCAGCAGCTTAGAAGGGGACAGACTCTACGAGCAGTACTTC. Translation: CASSLEGDRLYEQYF.

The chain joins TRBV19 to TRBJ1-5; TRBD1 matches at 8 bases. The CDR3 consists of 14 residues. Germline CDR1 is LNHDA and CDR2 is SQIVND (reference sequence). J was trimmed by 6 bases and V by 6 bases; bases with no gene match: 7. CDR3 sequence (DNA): TGTGCCAGTAGGTACAGGGGGTATGTTCAGCCCCAGCATTTT. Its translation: CASRYRGYVQPQHF.

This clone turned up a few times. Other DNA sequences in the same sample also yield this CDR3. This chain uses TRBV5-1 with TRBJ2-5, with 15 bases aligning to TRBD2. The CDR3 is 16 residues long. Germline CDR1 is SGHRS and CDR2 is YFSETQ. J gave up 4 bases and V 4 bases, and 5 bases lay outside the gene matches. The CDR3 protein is CASSLGLAGGSETQYF. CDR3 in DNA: TGCGCCAGCAGCCTGGGACTAGCGGGGGGATCAGAGACCCAGTACTTC. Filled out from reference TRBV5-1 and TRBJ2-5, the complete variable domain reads KAGVTQTPRYLIKTRGQQVTLSCSPISGHRSVSWYQQTPGQGLQFLFEYFSETQRNKGNFPGRFSGRQFSNSRSEMNVSTLELGDSALYLCASSLGLAGGSETQYFGPGTRLLVL.

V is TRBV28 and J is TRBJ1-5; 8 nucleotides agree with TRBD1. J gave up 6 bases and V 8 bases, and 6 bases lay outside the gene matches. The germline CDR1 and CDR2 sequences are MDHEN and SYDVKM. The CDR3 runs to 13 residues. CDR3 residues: CASLTGGSQPQHF. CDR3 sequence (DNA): TGTGCCAGCCTCACAGGGGGTTCTCAGCCCCAGCATTTT.

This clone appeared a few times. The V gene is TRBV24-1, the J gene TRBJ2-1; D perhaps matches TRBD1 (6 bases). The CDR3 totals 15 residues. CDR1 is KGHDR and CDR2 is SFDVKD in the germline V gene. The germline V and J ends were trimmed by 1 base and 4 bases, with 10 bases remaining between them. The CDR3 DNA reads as TGTGCCACCAGTGATTTTGGTGGGACATACAATGAGCAGTTCTTC. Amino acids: CATSDFGGTYNEQFF.

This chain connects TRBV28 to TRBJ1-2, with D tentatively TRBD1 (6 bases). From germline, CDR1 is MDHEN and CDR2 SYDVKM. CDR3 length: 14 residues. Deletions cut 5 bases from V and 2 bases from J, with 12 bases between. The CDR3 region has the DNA TGTGCCAGCAGTGTAGACCAGGGGAACTATGGCTACACCTTC. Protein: CASSVDQGNYGYTF.

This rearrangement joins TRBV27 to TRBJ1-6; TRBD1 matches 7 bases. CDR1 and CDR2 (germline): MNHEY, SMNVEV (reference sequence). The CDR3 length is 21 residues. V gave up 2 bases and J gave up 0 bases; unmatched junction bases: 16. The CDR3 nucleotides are TGTGCCAGCAGTTTACGGCCGGGACAGCTAAAACCCAGCTCCTATAATTCACCCCTCCACTTT. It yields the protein CASSLRPGQLKPSSYNSPLHF.

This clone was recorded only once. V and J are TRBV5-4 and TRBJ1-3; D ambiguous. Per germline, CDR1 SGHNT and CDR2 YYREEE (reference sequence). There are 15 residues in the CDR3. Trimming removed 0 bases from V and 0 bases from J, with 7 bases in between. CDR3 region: CASSLDSYSGNTIYF. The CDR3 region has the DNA TGTGCCAGCAGCTTGGACTCTTACTCTGGAAACACCATATATTTT.

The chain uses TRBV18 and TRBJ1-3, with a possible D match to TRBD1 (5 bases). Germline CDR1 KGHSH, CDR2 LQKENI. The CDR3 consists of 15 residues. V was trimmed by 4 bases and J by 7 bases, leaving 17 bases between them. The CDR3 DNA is TGTGCCAGCTCACGTGCAGGGCGCATGGGGAACACCATATATTTT. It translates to CASSRAGRMGNTIYF.

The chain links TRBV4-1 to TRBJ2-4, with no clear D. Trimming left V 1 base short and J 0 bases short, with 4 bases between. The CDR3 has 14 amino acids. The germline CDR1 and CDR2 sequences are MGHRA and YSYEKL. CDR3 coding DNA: TGCGCCAGCAGCCAAGCAGGAGCCAAAAACATTCAGTACTTC. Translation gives CASSQAGAKNIQYF.

The CDR3 sequence is CASSRQGYYEQYF. The CDR3 coding sequence is TGTGCCAGCAGTAGACAGGGGTACTACGAGCAGTACTTC. V is TRBV12-3 or TRBV12-4 and J is TRBJ2-7, with 8 bases identical to TRBD1. This CDR3 comprises 13 residues. V lost 5 bases and J lost 3; bases outside the gene matches: 3.

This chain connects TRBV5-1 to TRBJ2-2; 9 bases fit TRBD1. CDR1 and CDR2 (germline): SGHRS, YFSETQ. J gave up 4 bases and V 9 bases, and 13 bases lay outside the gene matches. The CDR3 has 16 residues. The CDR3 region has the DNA TGCGCCACCCAGGGACCGGGACAGGGTACCACCGGGGAGCTGTTTTTT. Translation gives CATQGPGQGTTGELFF.

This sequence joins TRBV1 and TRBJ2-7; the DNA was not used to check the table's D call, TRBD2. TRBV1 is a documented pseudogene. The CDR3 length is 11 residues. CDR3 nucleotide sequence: TGCACCAGCAGCCTAAAATACGAGCAGTACTTC. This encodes CTSSLKYEQYF.

CDR3 loop: CASSQRDSPYTF. The CDR3 bases are TGTGCCAGCAGCCAGAGGGACAGTCCCTACACCTTC. The rearrangement links TRBV3-1 (or the pseudogene TRBV3-2) to TRBJ1-2; 7 bases fit TRBD1. CDR1 is LGHDT and CDR2 is YNNKEL in the germline V gene (reference sequence). This CDR3 contains 12 residues. V trimming: 3 bases; J trimming: 10 bases; junction bases outside the gene matches: 5.

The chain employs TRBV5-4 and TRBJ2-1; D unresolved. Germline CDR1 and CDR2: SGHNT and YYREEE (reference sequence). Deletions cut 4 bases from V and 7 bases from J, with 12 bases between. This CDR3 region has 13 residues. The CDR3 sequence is CASSPERLNEQFF. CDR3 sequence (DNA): TGTGCCAGCAGCCCTGAGCGCTTAAATGAGCAGTTCTTC.

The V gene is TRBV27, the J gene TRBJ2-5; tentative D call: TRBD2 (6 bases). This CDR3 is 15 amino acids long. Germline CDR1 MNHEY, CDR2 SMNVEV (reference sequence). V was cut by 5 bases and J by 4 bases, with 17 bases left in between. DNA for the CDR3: TGTGCCAGCAGTGCATACCCCGGGACTTCAGAGACCCAGTACTTC. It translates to CASSAYPGTSETQYF.

The CDR3 sequence: CATSRDRAGDEQFF. The DNA of the CDR3 is TGTGCCACCAGCAGAGATAGAGCGGGCGATGAGCAGTTCTTC. The rearrangement uses TRBV15 and TRBJ2-1; D is perhaps TRBD2 (6 bases). Germline values: CDR1 LNHNV, CDR2 YYDKDF (reference sequence). Trimming took 0 bases from V and 8 from J, leaving 11 bases between them. This CDR3 contains 14 residues.